What follows are 26 T cell receptor beta chains derived from one specimen sequenced in a study of blood T cell repertoires in COVID-19. Produced via immunoSEQ multiplex PCR; TCRdb's table is partial and in-frame only. The sample lists approximately 150,000 clones; around 76% were seen once. The sequenced material came from peripheral blood. The receptors originated from a woman in her seventies with acute or convalescent COVID-19.

The gene calls are TRBV19 and TRBJ1-1; maybe TRBD1 (5 bases). From germline, CDR1 is LNHDA and CDR2 SQIVND (reference sequence). V lost 3 bases, J lost 0 bases, and 5 bases lay in between. The CDR3 sequence is 13 residues long. The CDR3 nucleotides read TGTGCCAGTAGTATGACAGTGAACACTGAAGCTTTCTTT. This sequence encodes CASSMTVNTEAFF.

V is TRBV20-1 and J is TRBJ2-3; TRBD2 matches 8 bases. The CDR3 length is 16 residues. The germline V gene encodes CDR1 DFQATT and CDR2 SNEGSKA (reference sequence). Trimming took 3 bases from V and 6 from J; bases not matched to a gene: 14. In DNA form, the CDR3 reads TGCAGTGCTAGTGTTGCGGGGGGTGCCTACGGTGATACGCAGTATTTT. Protein product: CSASVAGGAYGDTQYF.

This clone was seen more than once but under ten times. The genes are TRBV28 and TRBJ1-2; TRBD1 matches 7 bases. From germline, CDR1 is MDHEN and CDR2 SYDVKM. The CDR3 consists of 16 residues. The trim removed 2 bases at V and 5 bases at J, leaving 11 bases unmatched. This CDR3 reads CASSLGTGAVGYGYTF. The CDR3, as DNA: TGTGCCAGCAGTTTAGGCACAGGGGCTGTAGGTTATGGCTACACCTTC.

The rearrangement uses TRBV7-2 and TRBJ2-1; 14 bases line up with TRBD2. This CDR3 is 17 amino acids long. Germline CDR1 is SGHTA and CDR2 is FQGNSA. V was pared by 2 bases and J by 12 bases, with 12 bases of the junction left unmatched. CDR3 region: CASSLYAGLAGALGQFF. In nucleotides, the CDR3 is TGTGCCAGCAGCTTATACGCGGGACTAGCGGGGGCCCTGGGGCAGTTCTTC.

The V and J genes are TRBV28 and TRBJ2-1; 12 bases line up with TRBD2. The trim removed 6 bases at V and 7 bases at J, leaving 4 bases unmatched. CDR1 and CDR2 (germline): MDHEN, SYDVKM. CDR3 size: 14 residues. CDR3: CASSWTSGKNEQFF. CDR3 coding DNA: TGTGCCAGCAGCTGGACTAGCGGGAAAAATGAGCAGTTCTTC.

This clone occurred a few times. J is TRBJ1-2 and V is TRBV3-1 (or the pseudogene TRBV3-2); 8 bases map to TRBD1. CDR3 length equals 13 residues. Germline V gives CDR1 LGHDT, CDR2 YNNKEL (reference sequence). With V trimmed by 4 bases and J by 5 bases, 3 bases remained unmatched. The chain's CDR3 is CASSPRTGYGYTF. In DNA, the CDR3 is TGTGCCAGCAGCCCTAGGACAGGGTATGGCTACACCTTC.

The chain combines TRBV12-3 or TRBV12-4 with TRBJ2-1; D gene uncertain. V gave up 4 bases and J gave up 9 bases, with 13 bases separating them. The CDR3 runs 13 residues. This CDR3 reads CASSWVGGGEQFF. The CDR3 region has the DNA TGTGCCAGCAGTTGGGTAGGCGGTGGTGAGCAGTTCTTC.

V gene TRBV10-3 combines with J gene TRBJ2-2; D is possibly TRBD1 (5 bases). The CDR3 runs to 13 residues. Germline V CDR1 and CDR2: ENHRY, SYGVKD. V dropped 10 bases and J dropped 2 bases, with 11 bases sitting between them. In DNA, the CDR3 is TGTGCCAGCTGGCAGGGAAACACCGGGGAGCTGTTTTTT. Translation: CASWQGNTGELFF.

The genes are TRBV11-2 and TRBJ1-1; no reliable D call. Germline-derived CDR1 and CDR2 are SGHAT and FQNNGV. V lost 2 bases and J 1 base, leaving 5 bases between the germline ends. This CDR3 region has 13 residues. The chain's CDR3 is CASSLHRNTEAFF. The CDR3 nucleotides read TGTGCCAGCAGCTTACACAGGAACACTGAAGCTTTCTTT.

This chain links TRBV2 with TRBJ1-3, with D unresolved. V was pared by 7 bases and J by 4 bases, with 23 bases between. The CDR3 spans 17 residues. Germline values: CDR1 SNHLY, CDR2 FYNNEI. As DNA, the CDR3 is TGTGCCAGCATGACCGGAACAGCGGGTTGGGCCGGAAACACCATATATTTT. This gives the protein CASMTGTAGWAGNTIYF.

The chain has TRBV11-3 and TRBJ2-1; 9 positions match TRBD2. The CDR3 spans 13 residues. Germline CDR1 and CDR2: SGHNT and YENEEA. The J segment lost 9 bases and the V segment lost 4 bases, leaving 4 bases of the junction unmatched. For the CDR3, the DNA is TGTGCCAGCAGCTCGCCTAGCGGGGTTGAGCAGTTCTTC. Its protein is CASSSPSGVEQFF.

J is TRBJ2-1 and V is TRBV6-2 or TRBV6-3; 15 bases line up with TRBD2. Unmatched junction bases numbered 8, after V lost 6 bases and J lost 8 bases. The germline CDR1 and CDR2 sequences are MNHEY and SVGEGT. The CDR3 extends over 16 amino acids. The chain's CDR3 is CASSNGLAGGPDEQFF. As DNA, the CDR3 is TGTGCCAGCAGCAACGGACTAGCGGGAGGGCCCGATGAGCAGTTCTTC.

V and J are TRBV5-5 and TRBJ2-7, with D possibly being TRBD1 (5 bases). There are 13 residues in the CDR3. Germline loops: CDR1 SGHKS, CDR2 YYEKEE (reference sequence). The V and J ends lost 4 bases and 1 base respectively, with 9 bases between them. The CDR3 region is CASSLGVSYEQYF. The CDR3 DNA sequence: TGTGCCAGCAGCCTAGGGGTTTCCTACGAGCAGTACTTC.

This clone came up a few times. The genes are TRBV19 and TRBJ2-1; TRBD2 agrees at 10 bases. V shed 4 bases, J shed 7 bases, and the junction held 10 bases outside the gene matches. Germline V gene lookup returns CDR1 LNHDA and CDR2 SQIVND (reference sequence). The CDR3 consists of 16 residues. The DNA for the CDR3 is TGTGCCAGTAGTAGCCGTGGTAGCGGGAGGCTTAATGAGCAGTTCTTC. It yields the protein CASSSRGSGRLNEQFF.

The chain couples TRBV6-1 to TRBJ1-5; a weak D match, TRBD1 (5 bases). The CDR3 runs 14 residues. V was pared by 3 bases and J by 7 bases, with 13 bases between. Per the germline V gene, CDR1 is MNHNS and CDR2 is SASEGT. CDR3 region: CASSDRAASQPQHF. The CDR3 DNA reads TGTGCCAGCAGTGACAGGGCTGCGAGCCAGCCCCAGCATTTT.

This clone has a single count. The rearrangement uses TRBV9 and TRBJ2-7; D might be TRBD1 (6 bases). The length of the CDR3 is 14 residues. CDR1 and CDR2 from the germline V gene are SGDLS and YYNGEE. V was clipped by 4 bases and J by 5 bases, with 16 bases between them. The CDR3 region is CASSTTYNRDEQYF. CDR3 coding DNA: TGTGCCAGCAGCACCACATATAACAGGGACGAGCAGTACTTC. Complete variable domain (other parts from reference TRBV9 and TRBJ2-7): DSGVTQTPKHLITATGQRVTLRCSPRSGDLSVYWYQQSLDQGLQFLIQYYNGEERAKGNILERFSAQQFPDLHSELNLSSLELGDSALYFCASSTTYNRDEQYFGPGTRLTVT.

The chain couples TRBV7-2 to TRBJ2-7; a possible D gene is TRBD1 (6 bases). Germline V lookup: CDR1 SGHTA, CDR2 FQGNSA. The CDR3 extends over 15 amino acids. Trimming took off 1 base at V and 3 bases at J, with 13 bases between the two ends. The CDR3 region has the DNA TGTGCCAGCAGCTTAGGGGCAGGGGAAAGCTACGAGCAGTACTTC. Its translation: CASSLGAGESYEQYF.

The table lists this clone with a few counts. This chain uses TRBV6-5 with TRBJ1-2; D is perhaps TRBD1 (6 bases). Germline CDR1 reads MNHEY; CDR2 reads SVGAGI. The V gene lost 0 bases and the J gene lost 5 bases, with 7 bases spanning the gap. The CDR3 contains 13 residues. The chain's CDR3 is CASSYSRGYGYTF. The CDR3 DNA follows: TGTGCCAGCAGTTACTCGAGGGGGTATGGCTACACCTTC.

This chain links TRBV6-2 or TRBV6-3 with TRBJ2-7; tentatively, D is TRBD1 (5 bases). The CDR3 extends over 14 amino acids. The V and J ends lost 2 bases and 1 base respectively, with 9 bases between them. Germline CDR1 is MNHEY and CDR2 is SVGEGT. For the CDR3, the DNA is TGTGCCAGCAGTTACCCAGGGTTGTCCTACGAGCAGTACTTC. Amino acid sequence: CASSYPGLSYEQYF.

The chain joins TRBV4-2 to TRBJ2-7, with TRBD2 as a possible D gene (5 bases). V lost 8 bases, J lost 2 bases, and 16 bases lay in between. Germline V lookup: CDR1 LGHNA, CDR2 YNFKEQ. CDR3 length: 14 residues. DNA for the CDR3: TGTGCCAGCGGCGAGGTGGGAGTGGCCTACGAGCAGTACTTC. This encodes CASGEVGVAYEQYF.

The V and J genes are TRBV11-2 and TRBJ2-3; the D is unclear. Trimming pared 1 base from V and 5 bases from J, leaving 10 bases between. CDR1 and CDR2 (germline): SGHAT, FQNNGV. The CDR3 covers 14 residues. The CDR3 DNA follows: TGTGCCAGCAGCTTAGGGGCAGTGGGAGATACGCAGTATTTT. Encoded protein: CASSLGAVGDTQYF.

This clone was detected only once. The chain is built from TRBV28 and TRBJ1-5; D possibly corresponds to TRBD1 (5 bases). Germline V CDR1 and CDR2: MDHEN, SYDVKM. CDR3 length: 13 residues. V dropped 6 bases and J dropped 3 bases, with 9 bases sitting between them. This chain's CDR3 is CASREGSNQPQHF. The CDR3 coding sequence is TGTGCCAGCAGGGAGGGGTCCAATCAGCCCCAGCATTTT. Supplemented by reference TRBV28 and TRBJ1-5, the full variable domain reads DVKVTQSSRYLVKRTGEKVFLECVQDMDHENMFWYRQDPGLGLRLIYFSYDVKMKEKGDIPEGYSVSREKKERFSLILESASTNQTSMYLCASREGSNQPQHFGDGTRLSIL.

The chain links TRBV28 to TRBJ2-6; 7 positions agree with TRBD1. J lost 3 bases, V lost 3 bases, and 14 bases had no gene match. Germline assignment: CDR1 MDHEN and CDR2 SYDVKM. CDR3 size: 19 residues. The CDR3 DNA sequence: TGTGCCAGCAGTTTTCTGGGGTGGGACAGTGGTTTTGGGGCCAACGTCCTGACTTTC. It is translated as CASSFLGWDSGFGANVLTF.

This clone showed up just once. V is TRBV18 and J is TRBJ2-7; D call uncertain. There are 14 residues in the CDR3. Trimming took off 3 bases at V and 3 bases at J, with 12 bases between the two ends. The germline V gene has CDR1 KGHSH and CDR2 LQKENI. This CDR3 reads CASSPKMAGYEQYF. The CDR3, as DNA: TGTGCCAGCTCACCGAAAATGGCAGGCTACGAGCAGTACTTC.

The rearrangement joins TRBV24-1 to TRBJ1-1; 8 bases map to TRBD1. Germline loops: CDR1 KGHDR, CDR2 SFDVKD. This CDR3 is built from 14 residues. V was clipped by 4 bases and J by 1 base; unmatched bases: 1. CDR3 DNA: TGTGCCACCAGTGACACAGGGGGGAACACTGAAGCTTTCTTT. Translated, it gives CATSDTGGNTEAFF.

The count of this clone is one. The chain has TRBV4-1 and TRBJ2-1; 7 positions match TRBD2. V lost 3 bases and J lost 8; bases outside the gene matches: 10. In germline, CDR1 is MGHRA, CDR2 YSYEKL. The CDR3 runs to 15 residues. The CDR3 loop reads CASSQPPAGRDEQFF. CDR3 in DNA: TGCGCCAGCAGCCAGCCTCCCGCGGGGAGGGATGAGCAGTTCTTC.